These 11 T cell receptor beta chains were sequenced from one sample in a study of blood T cell repertoires in COVID-19. Sequencing was performed with immunoSEQ multiplex PCR; in TCRdb, only in-frame clones are kept and a portion is missing. The profile shows around 310,000 clones, nearly 90% of them singletons. The source material was PBMCs or T cells enriched from blood (not recorded which). The receptors here all came from a woman aged 25-40 years who had recovered from COVID-19.

The chain has TRBV7-9 and TRBJ1-2; possible D gene TRBD1, 6 bases. The CDR3 covers 14 residues. Germline CDR1 SEHNR, CDR2 FQNEAQ (reference sequence). V lost 1 base, J lost 6 bases, and 12 bases lay in between. The CDR3 sequence is CASSLVVGADGYTF. CDR3 bases: TGTGCCAGCAGCTTAGTGGTGGGGGCGGATGGCTACACCTTC.

The V call is TRBV3-1 (or the pseudogene TRBV3-2), the J call TRBJ2-7; 14 bases match TRBD2. The ends lost 6 bases at V and 4 bases at J; junction bases unmatched: 14. The germline V gene encodes CDR1 LGHDT and CDR2 YNNKEL (reference sequence). The CDR3 covers 18 residues. CDR3 residues: CASRPSPGLAGGTYEQYF. In DNA form, the CDR3 reads TGTGCCAGCAGACCCTCCCCAGGACTAGCGGGAGGAACGTACGAGCAGTACTTC.

The rearrangement joins TRBV18 to TRBJ1-1, with unresolved D. CDR1 and CDR2 from the germline V gene are KGHSH and LQKENI. Between the trimmed V and J ends, which lost 1 base and 1 base, there was a span of 10 bases. CDR3 length: 15 residues. The chain's CDR3 is CASSPLFNGNTEAFF. CDR3 coding DNA: TGTGCCAGCTCACCACTTTTCAACGGGAACACTGAAGCTTTCTTT.

V and J are TRBV19 and TRBJ2-3; 15 nucleotides align to TRBD2. J was trimmed by 2 bases and V by 0 bases; bases with no gene match: 9. CDR3 length: 20 amino acids. The germline V gene has CDR1 LNHDA and CDR2 SQIVND (reference sequence). CDR3 residues: CASSIDGGLAGGQSTDTQYF. The CDR3 nucleotides read TGTGCCAGTAGTATAGATGGGGGACTAGCGGGAGGCCAATCCACAGATACGCAGTATTTT.

The chain recombines TRBV28 with TRBJ2-7; possible D gene TRBD2, 6 bases. Germline values: CDR1 MDHEN, CDR2 SYDVKM. Trimming took off 5 bases at V and 3 bases at J, with 17 bases between the two ends. This CDR3 is 15 amino acids long. The CDR3 is CASSANSGINYEQYF. In nucleotides, the CDR3 is TGTGCCAGCAGTGCAAATAGCGGAATAAACTACGAGCAGTACTTC. The whole variable domain, remainder taken from reference TRBV28 and TRBJ2-7, is DVKVTQSSRYLVKRTGEKVFLECVQDMDHENMFWYRQDPGLGLRLIYFSYDVKMKEKGDIPEGYSVSREKKERFSLILESASTNQTSMYLCASSANSGINYEQYFGPGTRLTVT.

The chain has TRBV5-1 and TRBJ1-1; D may be TRBD1 (5 bases). The CDR3 contains 14 residues. Trimming stripped 4 bases from V and 5 bases from J, with 15 bases between. Germline assignment: CDR1 SGHRS and CDR2 YFSETQ. The CDR3 region has the DNA TGCGCCAGCAGCCCATTTCGCGGGGCTACTGAAGCTTTCTTT. It translates to CASSPFRGATEAFF.

The chain has TRBV19 and TRBJ2-7, with a weak D call TRBD2 (5 bases). The CDR3 spans 14 residues. Germline assignment: CDR1 LNHDA and CDR2 SQIVND (reference sequence). Trimming shortened V by 3 bases and J by 2 bases, and 11 bases separated the two germline ends. The CDR3 loop reads CASSMSGSPYEQYF. CDR3 in DNA: TGTGCCAGTAGTATGTCGGGGTCCCCCTACGAGCAGTACTTC.

This chain links TRBV9 with TRBJ2-7; D is perhaps TRBD2 (5 bases). Trimming cost V 0 bases and J 3 bases, with 13 bases left between them. The CDR3 loop spans 15 amino acids. Germline V gives CDR1 SGDLS, CDR2 YYNGEE. The CDR3 loop reads CASSVGSEEFYEQYF. DNA for the CDR3: TGTGCCAGCAGCGTAGGTTCGGAGGAGTTCTACGAGCAGTACTTC.

The gene calls are TRBV24-1 and TRBJ1-2; 9 nucleotides match TRBD1. Germline CDR1 reads KGHDR; CDR2 reads SFDVKD. This CDR3 region has 16 residues. V shed 6 bases, J shed 4 bases, and the junction held 11 bases outside the gene matches. The CDR3 DNA reads as TGTGCCACCAGTCCCGGGGACAGGGAAGTTTCCTATGGCTACACCTTC. It specifies CATSPGDREVSYGYTF.

The rearrangement links TRBV20-1 to TRBJ1-2; D remains unclear. V lost 3 bases to trimming and J lost 6 bases, with 14 bases between them. Germline V gene lookup returns CDR1 DFQATT and CDR2 SNEGSKA (reference sequence). CDR3 length equals 13 residues. The CDR3 region is CSASRGITDGYTF. In DNA, the CDR3 is TGCAGTGCTAGTCGCGGGATTACGGATGGCTACACCTTC.

This chain joins TRBV4-1 and TRBJ2-1, with D possibly being TRBD2 (6 bases). This CDR3 has 15 residues. The germline V and J ends were trimmed by 1 base and 7 bases, with 14 bases remaining between them. CDR1 and CDR2 (germline): MGHRA, YSYEKL. CDR3 in DNA: TGCGCCAGCAGCCAAGGGAGGGGCAGGTCGAATGAGCAGTTCTTC. It specifies CASSQGRGRSNEQFF.